This entry lists 20 T cell receptor beta chains sequenced from one sample in a study of spatial heterogeneity in lung cancer. Overall study results and limits: How many expanded intratumoral alpha and beta TCRs were present tracked the tumor mutation count, which was a count of nonsynonymous mutations.

TCRdb reprocessed the 5' RACE reads with MiXCR, giving one entry per CDR3 protein. The data contain about 100,000 distinct CDR3 sequences, under 4.5% of them singletons. Noted time point: sample taken at primary tumor resection. What these receptors recognize is not known. This specimen was lung tumor tissue, taken at surgery. Receptor source: a male donor with early-stage non-small cell lung cancer.

Comments on this clonotype: This may be a read error, as it is one base from a much larger clone. The chain combines TRBV27 with TRBJ2-7; D is possibly TRBD2 (5 bases). Trimming took off 6 bases at V and 4 bases at J, with 16 bases between the two ends. Per germline, CDR1 MNHEY and CDR2 SMNVEV (reference sequence). There are 14 residues in the CDR3. The CDR3 coding sequence is TGTGCCAGCAGCTCGGCTAGCAGGATTTACGAGCAGTACTTC. Encoded protein: CASSSASRIYEQYF.

This clonotype was detected many times. The genes are TRBV28 and TRBJ2-2, with a possible D match to TRBD2 (6 bases). Per germline, CDR1 MDHEN and CDR2 SYDVKM. V lost 7 bases to trimming and J lost 4 bases, with 22 bases between them. The CDR3 spans 17 residues. CDR3 nucleotides: TGTGCCAGCACCCCCGCTAGCGTCGTGGGGTCCACCGGGGAGCTGTTTTTT. It specifies CASTPASVVGSTGELFF.

This clonotype was seen ten or more times. V is TRBV20-1 and J is TRBJ2-1; 7 nucleotides agree with TRBD2. CDR3 length: 17 amino acids. Germline values: CDR1 DFQATT, CDR2 SNEGSKA (reference sequence). V lost 0 bases to trimming and J lost 5 bases; unmatched junction nucleotides: 13. The CDR3 DNA sequence: TGCAGTGCTAGAGATGATCGTGGGGGGAGGGTCCACAATGAGCAGTTCTTC. Its translation: CSARDDRGGRVHNEQFF.

This clonotype was seen at least ten times. This chain links TRBV7-8 with TRBJ2-1; 16 nucleotides line up with TRBD2. The CDR3 loop spans 17 amino acids. Trimming cost V 5 bases and J 6 bases; bases outside gene matches: 7. Per the germline V gene, CDR1 is SGHVS and CDR2 is FQNEAQ. CDR3 sequence reads: CASSPPGLAGGTNEQFF. The CDR3 DNA follows: TGTGCCAGCAGCCCCCCGGGACTAGCGGGAGGGACCAATGAGCAGTTCTTC.

In this sample, this clonotype turned up many times. V usage is TRBV6-5 and J usage is TRBJ2-3; D might be TRBD1 or TRBD2, each matching 5 bases. V was clipped by 5 bases and J by 4 bases, with 16 bases between them. The CDR3 contains 15 residues. CDR1 is MNHEY, CDR2 SVGAGI, per germline. CDR3 sequence (DNA): TGTGCCAGCAGTCGAAGGGGAGTCAATCCAGATACGCAGTATTTT. Its translation: CASSRRGVNPDTQYF.

This clonotype was seen at least ten times. The V gene is TRBV27, the J gene TRBJ1-1, with D tentatively TRBD1 (5 bases). Trimming cost V 2 bases and J 6 bases, with 10 bases left between them. The CDR3 extends over 13 amino acids. Germline CDR1 MNHEY, CDR2 SMNVEV (reference sequence). CDR3 bases: TGTGCCAGCAGTTTACGGGGAGGGGCTGAAGCTTTCTTT. This translates into CASSLRGGAEAFF.

This clonotype occurred many times. The V call is TRBV25-1, the J call TRBJ1-2; perhaps TRBD1 as D (6 bases). This CDR3 contains 13 residues. CDR1 MGHDK and CDR2 SYGVNS come from the germline V gene. The V end was cut by 4 bases, the J end by 8 bases, with 14 bases between. The CDR3 region has the DNA TGTGCCAGCAGTGCGTACAGGGCGCGAGGCTACACCTTC. Its translation: CASSAYRARGYTF.

This clonotype came up many times. V usage is TRBV5-5 and J usage is TRBJ2-3, with D unresolved. The CDR3 covers 13 residues. The germline V and J ends were trimmed by 0 bases and 5 bases, with 7 bases remaining between them. The germline V gene encodes CDR1 SGHKS and CDR2 YYEKEE (reference sequence). The CDR3 DNA follows: TGTGCCAGCAGCTTGGAGGCACAAGATACGCAGTATTTT. Translated, it gives CASSLEAQDTQYF.

This clonotype was detected many times. This rearrangement joins TRBV20-1 to TRBJ2-7, with D perhaps TRBD2 (5 bases). Trimming took 5 bases from V and 0 from J, leaving 14 bases between them. CDR1 and CDR2 from the germline V gene are DFQATT and SNEGSKA (reference sequence). CDR3 size: 14 residues. The CDR3 spells CSAEDSHRSYEQYF. The CDR3 bases are TGCAGTGCTGAGGACTCCCACCGCTCCTACGAGCAGTACTTC.

This clonotype was found many times. The rearrangement uses TRBV18 and TRBJ2-5; D ambiguous. The CDR3 runs 15 residues. Trimming took off 6 bases at V and 3 bases at J, with 17 bases between the two ends. Germline V CDR1 and CDR2: KGHSH, LQKENI. CDR3 sequence reads: CASSPRPLREETQYF. Here the CDR3 DNA reads TGTGCCAGCTCCCCCCGGCCCCTGCGAGAAGAGACCCAGTACTTC.

This clonotype was detected ten times or more. The chain combines TRBV11-2 with TRBJ2-6; D is ambiguous. This CDR3 has 14 amino acids. The V end was cut by 2 bases, the J end by 1 base, with 3 bases between. From germline, CDR1 is SGHAT and CDR2 FQNNGV. This CDR3 reads CASSLNSGANVLTF. For the CDR3, the DNA is TGTGCCAGCAGCTTAAATTCTGGGGCCAACGTCCTGACTTTC. Using reference TRBV11-2 and TRBJ2-6 for the parts outside the CDR3, the full variable domain is EAGVAQSPRYKIIEKRQSVAFWCNPISGHATLYWYQQILGQGPKLLIQFQNNGVVDDSQLPKDRFSAERLKGVDSTLKIQPAKLEDSAVYLCASSLNSGANVLTFGAGSRLTVL.

This clonotype was seen repeatedly, ten times or more. J is TRBJ1-1 and V is TRBV9; D not resolved. Looked up from germline, CDR1 is SGDLS and CDR2 is YYNGEE. V was trimmed by 0 bases and J by 8 bases, leaving 14 bases between them. This CDR3 contains 14 residues. CDR3 in amino acids: CASSVGGGKGEAFF. Written as DNA, the CDR3 is TGTGCCAGCAGCGTAGGGGGAGGTAAGGGAGAAGCTTTCTTT.

This clonotype was detected many times. This sequence joins TRBV20-1 and TRBJ2-1, with D hard to call. Germline V lookup: CDR1 DFQATT, CDR2 SNEGSKA (reference sequence). The V end was cut by 6 bases, the J end by 8 bases, with 14 bases between. This CDR3 comprises 12 residues. Here the CDR3 DNA reads TGCAGTGCCGGTGATTTTGTCGATGAGCAGTTCTTC. Amino acid sequence: CSAGDFVDEQFF.

This clonotype has at least ten counts. The chain combines TRBV28 with TRBJ2-2, with TRBD2 identical over 7 bases. V was clipped by 7 bases and J by 5 bases; unmatched bases: 13. The CDR3 covers 16 residues. Germline assignment: CDR1 MDHEN and CDR2 SYDVKM. CDR3 protein: CASTPLTLSGTGELFF. The CDR3 nucleotides read TGTGCCAGCACCCCACTCACCCTTAGCGGGACCGGGGAGCTGTTTTTT.

This clonotype was counted ten times or more. This sequence joins TRBV9 and TRBJ2-2; 12 bases fit TRBD2. The CDR3 covers 17 residues. Germline loops: CDR1 SGDLS, CDR2 YYNGEE. V lost 5 bases and J lost 6; bases outside the gene matches: 11. CDR3 nucleotide sequence: TGTGCCAGCAGTCTGACTAGCGGGAGTGTGTCGGCCGGGGAGCTGTTTTTT. It translates to CASSLTSGSVSAGELFF.

With respect to this clonotype: This could be a read error, since a much larger clone is one nucleotide away. The rearrangement joins TRBV5-1 to TRBJ2-6; TRBD2 is a possible D gene (6 bases). This CDR3 contains 16 residues. Germline loops: CDR1 SGHRS, CDR2 YFSETQ. The CDR3, as DNA: TGCGTCAGCAGCTTCAACCCGGGAGCTGGGGCCAACGTCCTGACTTTC. Protein product: CVSSFNPGAGANVLTF.

Many counts were recorded for this clonotype. The DNA for the CDR3 is TGCGCCAGCAGCTCGAGACCCATCGGGGTCGGTACTGAAGCTTTCTTT. Translation: CASSSRPIGVGTEAFF. The J gene is TRBJ1-1, the V gene TRBV5-1; unclear D gene. Trimming removed 3 bases at V and 5 bases at J, with 20 bases between. The CDR3 sequence is 16 residues long. Germline CDR1 is SGHRS and CDR2 is YFSETQ.

The sample holds many counts of this clonotype. The rearrangement joins TRBV6-2 or TRBV6-3 to TRBJ2-7, with 7 bases fitting TRBD2. The CDR3 contains 13 residues. J lost 6 bases, V lost 6 bases, and 8 bases had no gene match. From germline, CDR1 is MNHEY and CDR2 SVGEGT. The CDR3 protein is CASRRLGEGEQYF. The CDR3, as DNA: TGTGCCAGCAGACGCTTGGGGGAGGGCGAGCAGTACTTC.

At least ten counts were recorded for this clonotype. The chain carries TRBV3-1 and TRBJ2-7, with no clear D. This CDR3 comprises 14 residues. Trimming shortened V by 4 bases and J by 6 bases, and 16 bases separated the two germline ends. Per the germline V gene, CDR1 is LGHDT and CDR2 is YNNKEL (reference sequence). CDR3 nucleotides: TGTGCCAGCAGCCGCGACATCTCAACGGGCGAGCAGTACTTC. Protein sequence: CASSRDISTGEQYF.

Many counts were recorded for this clonotype. The V gene is TRBV7-2, the J gene TRBJ2-2; the match to TRBD2 covers 9 bases. CDR3 length: 15 amino acids. With V trimmed by 3 bases and J by 7 bases, 6 bases remained unmatched. Germline V gene sequence: CDR1 SGHTA, CDR2 FQGNSA. In nucleotides, the CDR3 is TGTGCCAGCAGCTTCGAAAGCGGGAGGAGCGGGGAGCTGTTTTTT. It yields the protein CASSFESGRSGELFF.